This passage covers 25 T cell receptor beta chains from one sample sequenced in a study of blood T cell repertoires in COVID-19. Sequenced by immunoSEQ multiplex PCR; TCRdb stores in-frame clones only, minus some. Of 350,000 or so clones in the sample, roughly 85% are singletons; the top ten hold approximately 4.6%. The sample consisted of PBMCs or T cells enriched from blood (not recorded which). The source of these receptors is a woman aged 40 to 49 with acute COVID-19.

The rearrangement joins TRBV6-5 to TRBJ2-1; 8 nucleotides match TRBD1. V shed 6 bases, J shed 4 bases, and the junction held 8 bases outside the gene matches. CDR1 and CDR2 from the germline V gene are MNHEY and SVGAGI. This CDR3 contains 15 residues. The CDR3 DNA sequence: TGTGCCAGCAGCTCCGCCGGGACAGGATACAATGAGCAGTTCTTC. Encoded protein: CASSSAGTGYNEQFF.

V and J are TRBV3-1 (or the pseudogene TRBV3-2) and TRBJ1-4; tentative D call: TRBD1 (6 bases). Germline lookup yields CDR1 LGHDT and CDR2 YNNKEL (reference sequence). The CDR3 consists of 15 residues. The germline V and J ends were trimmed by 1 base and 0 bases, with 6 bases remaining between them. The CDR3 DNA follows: TGTGCCAGCAGCCAAGGACAGGCAACTAATGAAAAACTGTTTTTT. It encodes CASSQGQATNEKLFF.

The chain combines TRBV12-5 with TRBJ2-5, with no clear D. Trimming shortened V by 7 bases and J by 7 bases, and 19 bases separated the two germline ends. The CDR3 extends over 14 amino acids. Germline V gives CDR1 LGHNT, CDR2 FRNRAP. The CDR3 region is CASAPITPTGTQYF. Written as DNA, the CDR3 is TGTGCTAGTGCCCCAATAACCCCGACGGGGACCCAGTACTTC.

The CDR3 here is CATSRVRDGSSYEQYF. CDR3 DNA sequence: TGTGCCACCAGCAGAGTGCGGGACGGGAGCTCCTACGAGCAGTACTTC. V is TRBV15 and J is TRBJ2-7; perhaps TRBD2 as D (6 bases). This CDR3 is built from 16 residues. The V gene lost 1 base and the J gene lost 0 bases, with 13 bases spanning the gap. Germline V gives CDR1 LNHNV, CDR2 YYDKDF (reference sequence).

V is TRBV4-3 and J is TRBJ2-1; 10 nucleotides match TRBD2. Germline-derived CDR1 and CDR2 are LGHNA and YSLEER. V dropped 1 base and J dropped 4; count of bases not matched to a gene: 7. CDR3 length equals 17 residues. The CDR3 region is CASSQVTSGDPYNEQFF. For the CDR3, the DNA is TGCGCCAGCAGCCAAGTAACTAGCGGGGACCCTTACAATGAGCAGTTCTTC.

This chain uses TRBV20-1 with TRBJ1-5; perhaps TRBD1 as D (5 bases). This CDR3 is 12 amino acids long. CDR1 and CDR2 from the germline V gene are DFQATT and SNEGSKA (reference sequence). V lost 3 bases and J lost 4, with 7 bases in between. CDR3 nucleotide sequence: TGCAGTGCTAGTTCAGGGAATCAGCCCCAGCATTTT. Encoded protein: CSASSGNQPQHF.

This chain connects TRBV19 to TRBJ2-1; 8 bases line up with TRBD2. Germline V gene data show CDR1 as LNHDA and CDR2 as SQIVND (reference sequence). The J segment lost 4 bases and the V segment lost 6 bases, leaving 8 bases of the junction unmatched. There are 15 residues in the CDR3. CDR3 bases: TGTGCCAGTAGCCGCGGGGGGACGGATTACAATGAGCAGTTCTTC. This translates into CASSRGGTDYNEQFF.

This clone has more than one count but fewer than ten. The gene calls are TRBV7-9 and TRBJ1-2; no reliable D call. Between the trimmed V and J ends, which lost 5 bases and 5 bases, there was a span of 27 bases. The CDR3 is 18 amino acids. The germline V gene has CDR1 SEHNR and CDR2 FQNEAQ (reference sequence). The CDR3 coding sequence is TGTGCCAGCAGCCATGGGTCGTTAAGGCCGGGCGGGAGATATGGCTACACCTTC. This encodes CASSHGSLRPGGRYGYTF. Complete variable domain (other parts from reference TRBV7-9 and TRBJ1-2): DTGVSQNPRHKITKRGQNVTFRCDPISEHNRLYWYRQTLGQGPEFLTYFQNEAQLEKSRLLSDRFSAERPKGSFSTLEIQRTEQGDSAMYLCASSHGSLRPGGRYGYTFGSGTRLTVV.

CDR3 loop: CASSPGQGKSPLHF. The CDR3 coding sequence is TGCGCCAGCAGCCCCGGCCAGGGTAAATCACCCCTCCACTTT. The rearrangement uses TRBV5-1 and TRBJ1-6, with a weak D call TRBD1 (5 bases). The length of the CDR3 is 14 residues. V gave up 4 bases and J gave up 10 bases, with 15 bases separating them. Germline V gene data show CDR1 as SGHRS and CDR2 as YFSETQ.

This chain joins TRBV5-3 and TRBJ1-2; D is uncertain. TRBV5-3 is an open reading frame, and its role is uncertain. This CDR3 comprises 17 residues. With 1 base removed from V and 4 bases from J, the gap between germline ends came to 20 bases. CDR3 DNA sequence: TGTGCCAGAAGCTTGCCCGCACAGCCGCCGGTGAGCTATGGCTACACCTTC. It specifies CARSLPAQPPVSYGYTF.

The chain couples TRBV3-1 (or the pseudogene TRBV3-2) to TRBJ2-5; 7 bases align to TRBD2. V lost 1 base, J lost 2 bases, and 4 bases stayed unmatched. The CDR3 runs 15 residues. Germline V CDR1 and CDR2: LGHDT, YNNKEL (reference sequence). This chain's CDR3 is CASSQGTRGQETQYF. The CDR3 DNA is TGTGCCAGCAGCCAAGGGACTAGAGGGCAAGAGACCCAGTACTTC.

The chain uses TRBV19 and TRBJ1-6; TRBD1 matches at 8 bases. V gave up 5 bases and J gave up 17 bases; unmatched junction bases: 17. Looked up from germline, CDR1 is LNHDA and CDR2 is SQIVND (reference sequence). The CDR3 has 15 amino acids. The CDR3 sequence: CASSPQTELTGGIHF. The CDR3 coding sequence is TGTGCCAGTAGTCCTCAAACCGAACTAACAGGGGGGATCCACTTT.

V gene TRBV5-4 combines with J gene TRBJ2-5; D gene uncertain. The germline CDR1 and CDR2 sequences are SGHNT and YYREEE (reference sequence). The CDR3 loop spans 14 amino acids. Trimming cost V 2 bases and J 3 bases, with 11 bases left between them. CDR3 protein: CASSFGVAEETQYF. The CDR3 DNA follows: TGTGCCAGCAGCTTTGGAGTCGCCGAAGAGACCCAGTACTTC.

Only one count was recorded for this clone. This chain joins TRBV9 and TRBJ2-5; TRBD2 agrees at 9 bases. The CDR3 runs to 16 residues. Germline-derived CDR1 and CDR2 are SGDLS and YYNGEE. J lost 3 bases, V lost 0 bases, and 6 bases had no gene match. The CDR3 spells CASSVEAGGFEETQYF. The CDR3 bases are TGTGCCAGCAGCGTAGAAGCGGGGGGCTTCGAAGAGACCCAGTACTTC.

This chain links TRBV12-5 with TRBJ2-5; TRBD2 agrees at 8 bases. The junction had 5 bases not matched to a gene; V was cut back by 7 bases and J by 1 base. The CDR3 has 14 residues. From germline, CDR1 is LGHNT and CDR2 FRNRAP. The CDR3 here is CASADGLAQETQYF. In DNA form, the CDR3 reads TGTGCTAGTGCCGACGGACTAGCCCAAGAGACCCAGTACTTC.

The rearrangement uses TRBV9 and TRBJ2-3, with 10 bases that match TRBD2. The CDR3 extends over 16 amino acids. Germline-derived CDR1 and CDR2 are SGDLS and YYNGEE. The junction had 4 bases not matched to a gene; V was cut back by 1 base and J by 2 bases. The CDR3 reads CASSVKAGGTTDTQYF. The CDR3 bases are TGTGCCAGCAGCGTAAAAGCGGGGGGGACCACAGATACGCAGTATTTT.

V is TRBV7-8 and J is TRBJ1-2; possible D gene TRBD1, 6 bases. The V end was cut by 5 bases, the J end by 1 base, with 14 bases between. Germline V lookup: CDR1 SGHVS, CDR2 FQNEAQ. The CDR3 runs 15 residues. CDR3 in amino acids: CASSKDRDDNYGYTF. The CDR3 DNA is TGTGCCAGCAGCAAGGACAGAGACGATAACTATGGCTACACCTTC.

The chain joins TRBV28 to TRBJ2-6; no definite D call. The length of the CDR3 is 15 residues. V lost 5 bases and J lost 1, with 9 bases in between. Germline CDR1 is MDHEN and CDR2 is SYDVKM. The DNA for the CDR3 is TGTGCCAGCAGTCCCCCCGGGTCTGGGGCCAACGTCCTGACTTTC. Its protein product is CASSPPGSGANVLTF. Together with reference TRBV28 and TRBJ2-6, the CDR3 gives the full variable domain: DVKVTQSSRYLVKRTGEKVFLECVQDMDHENMFWYRQDPGLGLRLIYFSYDVKMKEKGDIPEGYSVSREKKERFSLILESASTNQTSMYLCASSPPGSGANVLTFGAGSRLTVL.

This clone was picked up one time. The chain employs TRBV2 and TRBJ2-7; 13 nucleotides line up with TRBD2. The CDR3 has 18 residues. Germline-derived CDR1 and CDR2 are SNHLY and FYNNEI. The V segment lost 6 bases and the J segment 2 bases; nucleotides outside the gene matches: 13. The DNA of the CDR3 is TGTGCCAGCAGGCCAGTGACTAGCGGGAGGTTTCGGGCCTACGAGCAGTACTTC. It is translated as CASRPVTSGRFRAYEQYF.

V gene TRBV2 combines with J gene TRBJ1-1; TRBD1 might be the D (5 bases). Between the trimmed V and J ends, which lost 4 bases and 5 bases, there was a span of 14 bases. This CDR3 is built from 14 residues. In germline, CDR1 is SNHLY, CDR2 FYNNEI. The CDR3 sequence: CASSGSGVGTEAFF. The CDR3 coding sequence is TGTGCCAGCAGTGGATCGGGGGTCGGGACTGAAGCTTTCTTT.

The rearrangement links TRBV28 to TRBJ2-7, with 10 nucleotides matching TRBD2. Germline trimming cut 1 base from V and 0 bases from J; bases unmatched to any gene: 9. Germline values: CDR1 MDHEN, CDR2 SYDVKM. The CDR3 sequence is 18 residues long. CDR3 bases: TGTGCCAGCAGTTTATTCCCTCTATTAGCGGGGGGCTCCTACGAGCAGTACTTC. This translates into CASSLFPLLAGGSYEQYF.

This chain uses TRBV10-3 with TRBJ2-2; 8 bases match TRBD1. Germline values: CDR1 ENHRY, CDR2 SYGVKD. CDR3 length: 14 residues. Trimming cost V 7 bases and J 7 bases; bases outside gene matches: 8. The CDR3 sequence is CAITRTGFDGELFF. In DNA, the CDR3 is TGTGCCATCACCCGGACAGGGTTTGACGGGGAGCTGTTTTTT.

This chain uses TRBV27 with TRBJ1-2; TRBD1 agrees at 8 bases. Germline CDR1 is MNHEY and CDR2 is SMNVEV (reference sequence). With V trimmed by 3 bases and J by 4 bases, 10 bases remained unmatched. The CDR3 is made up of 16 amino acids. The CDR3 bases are TGTGCCAGCAGTTTCGGACAGGGTTTTTATGCCTATGGCTACACCTTC. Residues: CASSFGQGFYAYGYTF.

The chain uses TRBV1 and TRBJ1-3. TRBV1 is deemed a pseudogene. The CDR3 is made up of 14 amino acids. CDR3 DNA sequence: TGCACCGTCTATCGGAGGGCCTCTGGAAACACCATATATTTT. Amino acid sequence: CTVYRRASGNTIYF.

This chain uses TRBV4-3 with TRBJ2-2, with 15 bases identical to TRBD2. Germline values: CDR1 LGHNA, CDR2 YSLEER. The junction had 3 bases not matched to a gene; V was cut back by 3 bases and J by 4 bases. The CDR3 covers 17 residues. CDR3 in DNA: TGCGCCAGCAGCCACGGACTAGCGGGAGGGATCACCGGGGAGCTGTTTTTT. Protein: CASSHGLAGGITGELFF.